Following are 15 T cell receptor beta chains from one sample sequenced in a study of T cell responses to AZD1222 COVID-19 vaccine. The repertoire was sequenced with immunoSEQ multiplex PCR; TCRdb's copy has only in-frame clones and lacks some. Here the sample spans some 130,000 clones, about 90% being singletons. The sequencing used peripheral blood, collected on day 0 of AZD1222 vaccination. The receptors originated from an adult in good health.

V usage is TRBV15 and J usage is TRBJ2-1; D remains ambiguous. The V gene lost 1 base and the J gene lost 7 bases, with 11 bases spanning the gap. The CDR3 runs 14 residues. The germline V gene encodes CDR1 LNHNV and CDR2 YYDKDF (reference sequence). The CDR3, as DNA: TGTGCCACCAGCAGAGTGTCCCTGAGTAATGAGCAGTTCTTC. Translated: CATSRVSLSNEQFF.

The chain uses TRBV6-5 and TRBJ1-6; D is unresolved. The CDR3 contains 15 residues. The germline V gene encodes CDR1 MNHEY and CDR2 SVGAGI. Trimming took off 6 bases at V and 5 bases at J, with 14 bases between the two ends. The CDR3 nucleotides read TGTGCCAGCAGCTATCGGGGAGTGAATAATTCACCCCTCCACTTT. Translation: CASSYRGVNNSPLHF.

J is TRBJ2-1 and V is TRBV15, with 11 nucleotides matching TRBD1. The CDR3 covers 16 residues. The V and J ends lost 7 bases and 6 bases, in that order; junction bases with no gene match: 11. Germline V gene data show CDR1 as LNHNV and CDR2 as YYDKDF (reference sequence). Written as DNA, the CDR3 is TGTGCCACCACCAAAAAGACCGGGACAGGGGGCAATGAGCAGTTCTTC. This translates into CATTKKTGTGGNEQFF.

This chain connects TRBV3-1 (or the pseudogene TRBV3-2) to TRBJ2-7; the match to TRBD1 covers 7 bases. CDR1 LGHDT and CDR2 YNNKEL come from the germline V gene (reference sequence). This CDR3 region has 14 residues. Trimming cost V 4 bases and J 4 bases; bases outside gene matches: 7. The CDR3 sequence: CASSPDRVAYEQYF. CDR3 nucleotide sequence: TGTGCCAGCAGCCCCGACAGGGTAGCGTACGAGCAGTACTTC.

The genes are TRBV7-2 and TRBJ2-3; D is ambiguous. The V and J ends lost 5 bases and 4 bases respectively, with 13 bases between them. Germline V gene data show CDR1 as SGHTA and CDR2 as FQGNSA. The CDR3 sequence is 14 residues long. Here the CDR3 reads CASSPSVGSDTQYF. In DNA, the CDR3 is TGTGCCAGCAGCCCCTCGGTGGGGTCAGATACGCAGTATTTT.

The chain combines TRBV20-1 with TRBJ2-1, with D perhaps TRBD2 (5 bases). Germline V gene sequence: CDR1 DFQATT, CDR2 SNEGSKA (reference sequence). V was clipped by 3 bases and J by 4 bases, with 10 bases between them. CDR3 length: 13 residues. The CDR3 loop reads CSASPRVYNEQFF. In DNA, the CDR3 is TGCAGTGCTAGTCCGCGGGTTTACAATGAGCAGTTCTTC.

J is TRBJ1-6 and V is TRBV30, with a weak D call TRBD1 (6 bases). Germline V gives CDR1 GTSNPN, CDR2 SVGIG (reference sequence). Trimming removed 2 bases from V and 7 bases from J, with 15 bases in between. The CDR3 sequence is 15 residues long. As DNA, the CDR3 is TGTGCCTGGAGTCCCTCGGGGGCTCGAAATTCACCCCTCCACTTT. It yields the protein CAWSPSGARNSPLHF.

The chain employs TRBV6-1 and TRBJ2-1, with D maybe TRBD1 (6 bases). The CDR3 is 14 amino acids. The germline gives CDR1 MNHNS, CDR2 SASEGT. V was trimmed by 0 bases and J by 9 bases, leaving 12 bases between them. The CDR3 region is CASSEARGWGEQFF. The DNA of the CDR3 is TGTGCCAGCAGTGAAGCCAGGGGCTGGGGTGAGCAGTTCTTC.

This chain links TRBV27 with TRBJ2-2, with D tentatively TRBD1 (7 bases). Trimming took 6 bases from V and 5 from J, leaving 13 bases between them. The germline V gene encodes CDR1 MNHEY and CDR2 SMNVEV (reference sequence). CDR3 size: 14 residues. CDR3 bases: TGTGCCAGCAGGGAGGGACAGCCAACCGGGGAGCTGTTTTTT. It translates to CASREGQPTGELFF.

V usage is TRBV4-3 and J usage is TRBJ1-6; TRBD1 agrees at 7 bases. Germline assignment: CDR1 LGHNA and CDR2 YSLEER. Trimming cost V 1 base and J 8 bases; bases outside gene matches: 8. CDR3 size: 16 residues. The CDR3 bases are TGCGCCAGCAGCCAAGTTACGCAGGGGGAGTATTCACCCCTCCACTTT. This codes for CASSQVTQGEYSPLHF.

The V gene is TRBV10-3, the J gene TRBJ1-2; 7 bases are a match to TRBD1. The germline CDR1 and CDR2 sequences are ENHRY and SYGVKD. V lost 4 bases to trimming and J lost 4 bases; unmatched junction nucleotides: 3. The CDR3 runs to 13 residues. The CDR3 DNA sequence: TGTGCCATCAGTGGACAGGGAGGCTATGGCTACACCTTC. It is translated as CAISGQGGYGYTF.

The chain links TRBV7-2 to TRBJ1-5, with 10 bases aligning to TRBD1. Per germline, CDR1 SGHTA and CDR2 FQGNSA. The length of the CDR3 is 15 residues. Trimming at V came to 5 bases and at J to 5 bases, leaving 6 bases not matched to a gene. The CDR3 sequence: CASSPRQGAYQPQHF. CDR3 sequence (DNA): TGTGCCAGCAGCCCCAGACAGGGGGCATATCAGCCCCAGCATTTT.

In nucleotides, the CDR3 is TGTGCCAGCAGTTACGGGACAGGGACCTACGAGCAGTACTTC. As protein: CASSYGTGTYEQYF. This chain connects TRBV6-2 or TRBV6-3 to TRBJ2-7; 9 nucleotides line up with TRBD1. The ends lost 2 bases at V and 2 bases at J; junction bases unmatched: 1. The CDR3 spans 14 residues. Germline lookup yields CDR1 MNHEY and CDR2 SVGEGT.

J is TRBJ2-2 and V is TRBV6-1, with D unresolved. Trimming removed 3 bases from V and 7 bases from J, with 3 bases in between. The CDR3 runs 11 residues. The germline CDR1 and CDR2 sequences are MNHNS and SASEGT. CDR3 sequence (DNA): TGTGCCAGCAGTGACAGCGGGGAGCTGTTTTTT. Encoded protein: CASSDSGELFF.

J is TRBJ2-3 and V is TRBV5-1, with 9 bases that match TRBD1. The CDR3 spans 15 residues. After removal of 4 bases from V and 6 bases from J, the junction contained 9 bases not matched to a gene. The germline CDR1 and CDR2 sequences are SGHRS and YFSETQ. CDR3 residues: CASSTPGQGGDTQYF. DNA for the CDR3: TGCGCCAGCAGCACACCGGGACAGGGAGGGGATACGCAGTATTTT.